The next 3 T cell receptor beta chains were all read from a single sample in a study of T-cell memory formation after mild COVID-19. MiXCR, run by TCRdb on the 5' RACE reads, gives a single entry per CDR3 protein. The sample holds 300,000 to 400,000 distinct CDR3 sequences; approximately 27% are singletons and the top ten take approximately 13%. The sequenced sample was PBMCs or a T cell subset sorted from them (not recorded which). These receptors originate from an adult woman who had mild COVID-19 (a few samples of this study predate the infection). Cell type and time point are not known.

V usage is TRBV20-1 and J usage is TRBJ2-5; 11 bases match TRBD2. Looked up from germline, CDR1 is DFQATT and CDR2 is SNEGSKA (reference sequence). Unmatched junction bases numbered 9, after V lost 5 bases and J lost 4 bases. This CDR3 contains 15 residues. The CDR3 reads CSAGLAGNILETQYF. For the CDR3, the DNA is TGCAGTGCTGGACTAGCGGGTAACATCCTAGAGACCCAGTACTTC.

This clonotype appeared a few times. V is TRBV7-2 and J is TRBJ2-3; possibly TRBD1 for D (5 bases). Germline V gives CDR1 SGHTA, CDR2 FQGNSA. This CDR3 has 14 amino acids. The ends were cut back, 3 bases at V and 4 bases at J, with 11 bases in the middle. Here the CDR3 reads CASSFLGAADTQYF. The CDR3 DNA reads as TGTGCCAGCAGCTTTCTAGGGGCCGCAGATACGCAGTATTTT.

This clonotype was observed once. The gene calls are TRBV7-9 and TRBJ1-2; TRBD1 agrees at 7 bases. V trimming: 4 bases; J trimming: 3 bases; junction bases outside the gene matches: 11. The CDR3 runs to 16 residues. The V gene's germline CDR1 is SEHNR and CDR2 FQNEAQ (reference sequence). The CDR3 is CASSSADRLQDYGYTF. Here the CDR3 DNA reads TGTGCCAGCAGCTCGGCGGACAGGCTGCAGGACTATGGCTACACCTTC.